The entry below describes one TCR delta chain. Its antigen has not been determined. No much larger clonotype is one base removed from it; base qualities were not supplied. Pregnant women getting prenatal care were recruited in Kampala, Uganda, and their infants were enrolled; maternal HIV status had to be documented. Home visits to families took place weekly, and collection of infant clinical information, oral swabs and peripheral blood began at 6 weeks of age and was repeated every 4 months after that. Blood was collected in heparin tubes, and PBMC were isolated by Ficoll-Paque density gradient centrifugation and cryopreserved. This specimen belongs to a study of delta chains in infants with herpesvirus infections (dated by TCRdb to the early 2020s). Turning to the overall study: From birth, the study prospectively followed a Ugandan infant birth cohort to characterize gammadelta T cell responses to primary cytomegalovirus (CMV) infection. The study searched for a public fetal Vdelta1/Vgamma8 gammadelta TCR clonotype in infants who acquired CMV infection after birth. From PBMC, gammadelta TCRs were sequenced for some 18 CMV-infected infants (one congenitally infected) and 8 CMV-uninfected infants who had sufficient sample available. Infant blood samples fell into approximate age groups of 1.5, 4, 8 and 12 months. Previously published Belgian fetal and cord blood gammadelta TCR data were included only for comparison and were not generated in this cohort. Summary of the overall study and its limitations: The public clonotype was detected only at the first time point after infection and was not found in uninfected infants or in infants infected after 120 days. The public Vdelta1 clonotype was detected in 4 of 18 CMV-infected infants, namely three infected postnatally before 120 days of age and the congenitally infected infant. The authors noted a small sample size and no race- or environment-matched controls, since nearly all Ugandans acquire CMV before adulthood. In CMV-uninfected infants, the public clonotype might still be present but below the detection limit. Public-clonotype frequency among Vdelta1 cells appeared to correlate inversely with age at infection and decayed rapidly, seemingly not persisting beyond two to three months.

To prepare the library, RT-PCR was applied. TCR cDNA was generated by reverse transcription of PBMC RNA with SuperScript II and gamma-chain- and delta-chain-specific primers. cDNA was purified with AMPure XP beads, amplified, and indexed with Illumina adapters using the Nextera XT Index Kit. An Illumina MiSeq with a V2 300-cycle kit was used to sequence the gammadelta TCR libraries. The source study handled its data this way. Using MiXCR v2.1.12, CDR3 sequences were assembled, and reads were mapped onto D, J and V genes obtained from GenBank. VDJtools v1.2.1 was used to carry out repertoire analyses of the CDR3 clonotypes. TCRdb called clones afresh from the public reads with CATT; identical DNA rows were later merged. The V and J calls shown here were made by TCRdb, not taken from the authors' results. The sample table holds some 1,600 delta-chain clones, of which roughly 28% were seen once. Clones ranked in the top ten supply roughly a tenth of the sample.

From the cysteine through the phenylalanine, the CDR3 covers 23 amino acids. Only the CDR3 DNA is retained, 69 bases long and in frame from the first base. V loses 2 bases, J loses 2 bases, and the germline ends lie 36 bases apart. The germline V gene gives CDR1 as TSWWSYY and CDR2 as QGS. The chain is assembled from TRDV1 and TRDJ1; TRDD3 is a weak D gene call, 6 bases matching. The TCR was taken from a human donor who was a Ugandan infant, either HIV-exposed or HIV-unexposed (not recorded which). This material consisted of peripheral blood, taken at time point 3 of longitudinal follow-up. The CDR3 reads CALGEVTPQLPRCRGRGTDKLIF. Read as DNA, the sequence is TGTGCTCTTGGGGAAGTTACCCCCCAACTTCCGCGGTGCCGGGGGAGAGGAACCGATAAACTCATCTTT.